The text below deals with one T cell receptor beta chain. These data are taken from a study of blood T cell repertoires in COVID-19. Study information: PBMCs, B-cell-depleted T cells, or T cells provided the cDNA or gDNA that made up the material.

The CDR3 runs 18 residues. The junction had 8 bases not matched to a gene; V was cut back by 6 bases and J by 1 base. The germline V gene encodes CDR1 SNHLY and CDR2 FYNNEI. The data were produced by immunoSEQ multiplex PCR, yet TCRdb's version contains in-frame clones alone and is incomplete. The profile shows approximately 290,000 clones, about 86% of them singletons. The chain carries TRBV2 and TRBJ2-2, with 13 bases lining up with TRBD2. Sequencing was carried out using peripheral blood. The sequence was collected from an older person with COVID-19, enrolled during active disease. Here the CDR3 reads CASSAELAGGRNTGELFF. CDR3 nucleotides: TGTGCCAGCAGCGCTGAACTAGCGGGAGGGCGGAACACCGGGGAGCTGTTTTTT.